Below, one T cell receptor (beta chain) is given with its context. A single base separates this from a much larger clone, so it may be a read error. Regarding treatment: oral pan-JAK inhibitor, 5-10 mg twice daily. Lesional scalp punch biopsies and peripheral blood came from alopecia areata patients. Sequencing used cDNA as its template, made by extracting RNA and reverse transcribing it. The table came from immunoSEQ multiplex PCR; TCRdb's copy has only in-frame clones and leaves some out. The sample shows about 190,000 clones, 50% to 60% of them seen only once. The sample is drawn from a study of CD8+ T cells in alopecia areata. Trimming took 4 bases from V and 4 from J; bases not matched to a gene: 2. The CDR3 loop spans 13 amino acids. From germline, CDR1 is MNHEY and CDR2 SMNVEV (reference sequence).

The specimen comprised CD4+ T cells sorted from blood, sampled at week 4, from a patient treated with tofacitinib. V and J are TRBV27 and TRBJ2-7; 9 bases match TRBD1. The TCR was taken from a human donor with alopecia areata. CDR3 DNA sequence: TGTGCCAGCAGTTCGGGACAGGGATACGAGCAGTACTTC. Translated, it gives CASSSGQGYEQYF.